Listed below are T cell receptor beta chains from one sample, sequenced in a study of identifying expanded T cells in peripheral blood. Assay: immunoSEQ multiplex PCR; the TCRdb copy retains only in-frame clones and omits some. Here the sample spans more than 85,000 clones, around 89% being singletons. The sample taken for sequencing was blood. These receptors came from a person aged 18 to 70 in good health. The CDR3 runs from the conserved cysteine through the conserved F or W.

v_gene: TRBV6-1; CDR3aa: CASSELGFTYEQYF
v_gene: TRBV6-6; CDR3aa: CASTTGTGLYEQYF
v_gene: TRBV7-9; CDR3aa: CASSSVSGGHDGYTF
v_gene: TRBV5-1; CDR3aa: CASRAGNNQPQHF
v_gene: TRBV6-1; CDR3aa: CASRDRDRGYGYTF
v_gene: TRBV2; CDR3aa: CASSETALAKNIQYF
v_gene: TRBV6-1; CDR3aa: CASSEPPGDHGLTF
v_gene: TRBV5-1; CDR3aa: CASRGQDDNEQFF
v_gene: TRBV19; CDR3aa: CASSLAGNTIYF
v_gene: TRBV6-6; CDR3aa: CASSFKIQGEQFF
v_gene: TRBV6-1; CDR3aa: CASSEGYSTGELFF
v_gene: TRBV2; CDR3aa: CASRAGGTEAFF
v_gene: TRBV6-5; CDR3aa: CASSYLRLGSYGYTF
v_gene: TRBV5-6; CDR3aa: CASRLRGAPGDTQYF
v_gene: TRBV7-6; CDR3aa: CASSLGGNVNEKLFF
v_gene: TRBV6-1; CDR3aa: CASQQRQNEKLFF
v_gene: TRBV6-1; CDR3aa: CASEQRGAGQETQYF
v_gene: TRBV19; CDR3aa: CASSIYGGGGTEAFF
v_gene: TRBV7-9; CDR3aa: CASSSDRGTLTGNTIYF
v_gene: TRBV6-6; CDR3aa: CASSYTTVAYEQYF
v_gene: TRBV9; CDR3aa: CASSADRGEQYF
v_gene: TRBV5-6; CDR3aa: CASSWGQGQPQHF
v_gene: TRBV18; CDR3aa: CASSGQGAAGANVLTF
v_gene: TRBV18; CDR3aa: CASSPENLAQYF
v_gene: TRBV2; CDR3aa: CASSSLGETQYF
v_gene: TRBV6-5; CDR3aa: CASSSTTSGGGETQYF
v_gene: TRBV6-5; CDR3aa: CASSYLALSTDTQYF
v_gene: TRBV7-2; CDR3aa: CASSPTSGQSSYEQYF
v_gene: TRBV19; CDR3aa: CASSDAATDTQYF
v_gene: TRBV9; CDR3aa: CASSVQTSGSFNEQFF
v_gene: TRBV6-1; CDR3aa: CASSDPARLLNTEAFF
v_gene: TRBV30; CDR3aa: CAWSYQQGREQYF
v_gene: TRBV11-2; CDR3aa: CASSFISHEQYF
v_gene: TRBV11-2; CDR3aa: CASSLGETQYF
v_gene: TRBV14; CDR3aa: CASSQQGRGTEAFF
v_gene: TRBV29-1; CDR3aa: CSVQGGGVSNEQFF
v_gene: TRBV6-5; CDR3aa: CASSPLNYGGYTF
v_gene: TRBV5-4; CDR3aa: CASSPTSGISNEQFF
v_gene: TRBV18; CDR3aa: CASSPPRPADEQYF
v_gene: TRBV5-1; CDR3aa: CASSLGQGATGNTIYF